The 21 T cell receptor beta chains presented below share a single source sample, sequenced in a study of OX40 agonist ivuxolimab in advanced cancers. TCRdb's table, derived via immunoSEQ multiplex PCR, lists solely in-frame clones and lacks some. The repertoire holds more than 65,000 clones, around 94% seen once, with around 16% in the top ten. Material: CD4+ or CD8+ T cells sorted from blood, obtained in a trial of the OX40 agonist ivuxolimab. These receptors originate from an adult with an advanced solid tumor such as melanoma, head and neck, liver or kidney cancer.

The DNA of the CDR3 is TGTGCCAGCAGCGAGAATAGCGGGGGGGCCCCCTATGAGCAGTTCTTC. It translates to CASSENSGGAPYEQFF. V and J are TRBV7-7 and TRBJ2-1; TRBD2 agrees at 11 bases. CDR1 SSHAT and CDR2 FNYEAQ come from the germline V gene (reference sequence). There are 16 residues in the CDR3. V trimming: 5 bases; J trimming: 8 bases; junction bases outside the gene matches: 11.

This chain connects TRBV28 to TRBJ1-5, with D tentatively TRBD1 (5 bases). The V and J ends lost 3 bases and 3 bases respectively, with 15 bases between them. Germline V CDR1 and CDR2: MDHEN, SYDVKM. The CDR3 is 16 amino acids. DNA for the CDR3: TGTGCCAGCAGTTTCCGGGGACCCGGTGACAATCAGCCCCAGCATTTT. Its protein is CASSFRGPGDNQPQHF.

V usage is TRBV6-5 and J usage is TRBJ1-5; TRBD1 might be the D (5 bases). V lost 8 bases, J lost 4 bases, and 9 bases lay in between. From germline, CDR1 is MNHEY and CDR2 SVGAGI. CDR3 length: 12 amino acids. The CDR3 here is CASGPGNQPQHF. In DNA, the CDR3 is TGTGCCAGCGGTCCAGGGAATCAGCCCCAGCATTTT.

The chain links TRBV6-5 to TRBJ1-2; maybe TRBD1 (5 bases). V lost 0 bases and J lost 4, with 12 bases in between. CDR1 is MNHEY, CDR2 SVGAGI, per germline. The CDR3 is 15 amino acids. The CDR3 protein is CASSYSGGYSYGYTF. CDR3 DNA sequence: TGTGCCAGCAGTTACTCGGGGGGGTACTCCTATGGCTACACCTTC.

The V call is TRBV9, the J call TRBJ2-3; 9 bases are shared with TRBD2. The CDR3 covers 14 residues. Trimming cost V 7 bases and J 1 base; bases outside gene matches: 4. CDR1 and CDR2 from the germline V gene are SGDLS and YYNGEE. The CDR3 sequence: CASAPSGGTDTQYF. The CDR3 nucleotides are TGTGCCAGCGCCCCTAGCGGGGGCACAGATACGCAGTATTTT.

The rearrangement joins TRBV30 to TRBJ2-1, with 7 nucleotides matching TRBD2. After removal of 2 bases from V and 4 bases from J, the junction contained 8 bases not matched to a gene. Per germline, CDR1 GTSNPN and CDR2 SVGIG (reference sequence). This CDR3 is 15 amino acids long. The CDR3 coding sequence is TGTGCCTGGAGTTCAAGCGGGGCCTATTACAATGAGCAGTTCTTC. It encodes CAWSSSGAYYNEQFF. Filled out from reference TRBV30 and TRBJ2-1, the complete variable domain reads SQTIHQWPATLVQPVGSPLSLECTVEGTSNPNLYWYRQAAGRGLQLLFYSVGIGQISSEVPQNLSASRPQDRQFILSSKKLLLSDSGFYLCAWSSSGAYYNEQFFGPGTRLTVL.

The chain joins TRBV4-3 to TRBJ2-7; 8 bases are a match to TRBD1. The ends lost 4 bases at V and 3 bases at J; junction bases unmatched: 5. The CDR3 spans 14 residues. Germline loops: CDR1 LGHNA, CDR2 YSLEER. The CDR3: CASSPGQGGYEQYF. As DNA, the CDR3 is TGCGCCAGCAGCCCCGGACAGGGTGGCTACGAGCAGTACTTC.

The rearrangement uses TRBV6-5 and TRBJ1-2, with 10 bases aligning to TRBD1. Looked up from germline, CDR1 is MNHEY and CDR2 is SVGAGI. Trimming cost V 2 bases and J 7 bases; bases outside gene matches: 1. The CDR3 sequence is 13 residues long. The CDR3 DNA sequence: TGTGCCAGCAGTTACGGGACAGGGGCTGGCTACACCTTC. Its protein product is CASSYGTGAGYTF.

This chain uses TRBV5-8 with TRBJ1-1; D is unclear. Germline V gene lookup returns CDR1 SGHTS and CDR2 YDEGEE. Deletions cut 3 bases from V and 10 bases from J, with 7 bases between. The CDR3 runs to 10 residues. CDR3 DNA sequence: TGTGCCAGCAGCTCCCTGGGAGCTTTCTTT. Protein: CASSSLGAFF.

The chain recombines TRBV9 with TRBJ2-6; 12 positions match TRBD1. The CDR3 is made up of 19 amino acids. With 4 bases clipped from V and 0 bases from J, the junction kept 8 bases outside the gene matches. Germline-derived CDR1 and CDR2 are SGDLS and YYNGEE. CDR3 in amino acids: CASSLRGQGAISGANVLTF. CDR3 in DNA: TGTGCCAGCAGCCTTCGGGGACAGGGGGCCATCTCTGGGGCCAACGTCCTGACTTTC.

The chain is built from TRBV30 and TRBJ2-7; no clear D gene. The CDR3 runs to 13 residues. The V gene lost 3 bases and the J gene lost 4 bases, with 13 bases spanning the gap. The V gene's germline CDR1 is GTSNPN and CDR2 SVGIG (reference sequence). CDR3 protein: CAWSGRIGYEQYF. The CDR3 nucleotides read TGTGCCTGGAGCGGAAGAATAGGATACGAGCAGTACTTC.

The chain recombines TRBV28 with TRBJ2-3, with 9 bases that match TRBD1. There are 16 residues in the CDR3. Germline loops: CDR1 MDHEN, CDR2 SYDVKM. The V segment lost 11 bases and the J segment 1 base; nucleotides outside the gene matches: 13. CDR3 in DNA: TGTGCCTCCACCGAGGGGACAGGGATGGGCACAGATACGCAGTATTTT. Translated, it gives CASTEGTGMGTDTQYF.

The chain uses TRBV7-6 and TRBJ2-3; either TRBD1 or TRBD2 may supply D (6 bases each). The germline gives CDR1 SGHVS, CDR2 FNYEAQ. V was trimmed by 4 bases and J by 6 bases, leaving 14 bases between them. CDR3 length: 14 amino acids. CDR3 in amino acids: CASSSYGGQDTQYF. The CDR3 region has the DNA TGTGCCAGCAGCTCCTATGGGGGGCAGGATACGCAGTATTTT.

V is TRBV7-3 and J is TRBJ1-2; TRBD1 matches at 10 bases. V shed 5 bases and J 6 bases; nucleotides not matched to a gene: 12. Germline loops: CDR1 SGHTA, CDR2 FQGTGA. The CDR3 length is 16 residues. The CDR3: CASSVLDRGFGNGYTF. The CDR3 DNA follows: TGTGCCAGCAGCGTCCTGGACAGGGGGTTCGGGAATGGCTACACCTTC. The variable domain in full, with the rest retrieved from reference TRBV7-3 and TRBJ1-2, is GAGVSQTPSNKVTEKGKYVELRCDPISGHTALYWYRQSLGQGPEFLIYFQGTGAADDSGLPNDRFFAVRPEGSVSTLKIQRTERGDSAVYLCASSVLDRGFGNGYTFGSGTRLTVV.

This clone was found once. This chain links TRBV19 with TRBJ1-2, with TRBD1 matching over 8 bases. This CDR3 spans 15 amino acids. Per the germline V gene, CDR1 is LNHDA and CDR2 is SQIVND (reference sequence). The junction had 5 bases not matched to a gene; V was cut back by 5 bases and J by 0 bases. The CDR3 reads CASSSSDRANYGYTF. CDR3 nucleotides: TGTGCCAGTAGTTCCTCGGACAGGGCTAACTATGGCTACACCTTC.

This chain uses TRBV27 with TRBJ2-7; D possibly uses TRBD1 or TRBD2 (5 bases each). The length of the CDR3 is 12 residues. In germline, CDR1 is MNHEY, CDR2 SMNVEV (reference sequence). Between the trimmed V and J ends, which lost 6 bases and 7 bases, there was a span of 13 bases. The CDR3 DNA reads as TGTGCCAGCAGCTTGGGACCGGGGGAGCAGTACTTC. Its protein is CASSLGPGEQYF.

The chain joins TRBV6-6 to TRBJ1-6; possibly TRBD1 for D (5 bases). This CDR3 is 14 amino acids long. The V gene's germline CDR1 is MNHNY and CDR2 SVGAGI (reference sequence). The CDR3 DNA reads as TGTGCTACCCGGAGGGTGGGAGGGGATTCACCCCTCCACTTT. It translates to CATRRVGGDSPLHF.

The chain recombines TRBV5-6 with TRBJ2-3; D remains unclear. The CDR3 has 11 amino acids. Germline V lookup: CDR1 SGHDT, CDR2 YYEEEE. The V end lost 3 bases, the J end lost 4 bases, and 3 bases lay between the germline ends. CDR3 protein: CASSSADTQYF. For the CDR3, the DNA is TGTGCCAGCAGCTCAGCAGATACGCAGTATTTT.

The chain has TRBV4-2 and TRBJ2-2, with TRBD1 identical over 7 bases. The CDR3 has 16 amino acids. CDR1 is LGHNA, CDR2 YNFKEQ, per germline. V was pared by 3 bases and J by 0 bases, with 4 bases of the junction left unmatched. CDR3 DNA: TGTGCCAGCAGCCACCGGGACAGTCCGAACACCGGGGAGCTGTTTTTT. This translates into CASSHRDSPNTGELFF.

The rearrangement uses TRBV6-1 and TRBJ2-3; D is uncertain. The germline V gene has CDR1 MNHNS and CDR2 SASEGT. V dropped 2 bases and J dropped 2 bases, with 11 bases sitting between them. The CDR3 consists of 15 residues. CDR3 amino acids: CASSEIAGSTDTQYF. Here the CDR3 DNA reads TGTGCCAGCAGTGAAATTGCCGGGTCCACAGATACGCAGTATTTT.

The CDR3 DNA sequence: TGTGCCAGCAGCCCCGGGCTAGCGGGAGGGCCTTACAATGAGCAGTTCTTC. Protein product: CASSPGLAGGPYNEQFF. V and J are TRBV7-6 and TRBJ2-1, with TRBD2 matching over 12 bases. Unmatched junction bases numbered 9, after V lost 5 bases and J lost 4 bases. The CDR3 is made up of 17 amino acids. In germline, CDR1 is SGHVS, CDR2 FNYEAQ.